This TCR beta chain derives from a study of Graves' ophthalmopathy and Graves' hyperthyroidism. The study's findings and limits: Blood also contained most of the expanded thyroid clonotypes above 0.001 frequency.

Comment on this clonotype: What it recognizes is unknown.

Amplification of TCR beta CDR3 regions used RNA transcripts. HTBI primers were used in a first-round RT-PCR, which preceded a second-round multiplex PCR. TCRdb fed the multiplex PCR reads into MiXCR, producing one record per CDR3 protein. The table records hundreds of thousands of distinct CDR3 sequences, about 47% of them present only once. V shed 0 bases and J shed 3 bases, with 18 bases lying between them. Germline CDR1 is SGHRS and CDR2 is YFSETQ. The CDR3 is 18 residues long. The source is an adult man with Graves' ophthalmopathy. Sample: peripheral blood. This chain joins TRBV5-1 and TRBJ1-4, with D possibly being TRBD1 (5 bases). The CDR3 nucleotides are TGCGCCAGCAGCTTGGGAGGGGCAGGGATATGGTCTAATGAAAAACTGTTTTTT. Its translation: CASSLGGAGIWSNEKLFF.